Sequencing of this TCR beta chain was carried out in a study of neoadjuvant nivolumab and ipilimumab in lung cancer. Study background: Patients got nivolumab 3 mg/kg on days 1, 15 and 29; combination added ipilimumab 1 mg/kg day 1. Whole-study results and caveats: Blood richness before therapy tracked richness in tumors resected after neoadjuvant therapy. TCR richness and clonality were higher in tumors than adjacent uninvolved lung.

Profiled with immunoSEQ multiplex PCR; TCRdb holds only in-frame clones, not every one. The profile shows about 4,300 clones, over 60% of them singletons. The table lists this clone with a count of one. The antigen is unknown. Germline loops: CDR1 LGHNA, CDR2 YNFKEQ. The CDR3 covers 18 residues. The J segment lost 9 bases and the V segment lost 1 base, leaving 15 bases of the junction unmatched. The sample in question was peripheral blood, obtained after neoadjuvant nivolumab, alone or with ipilimumab, at or shortly before surgery. The V call is TRBV4-2, the J call TRBJ2-1, with 10 bases matching TRBD2. This clonotype was obtained from an adult with non-small cell lung cancer. The CDR3 reads CASSQVNPASGGHSEQFF. The CDR3 DNA reads as TGTGCCAGCAGCCAAGTTAATCCCGCTAGCGGGGGACACAGTGAGCAGTTCTTC.